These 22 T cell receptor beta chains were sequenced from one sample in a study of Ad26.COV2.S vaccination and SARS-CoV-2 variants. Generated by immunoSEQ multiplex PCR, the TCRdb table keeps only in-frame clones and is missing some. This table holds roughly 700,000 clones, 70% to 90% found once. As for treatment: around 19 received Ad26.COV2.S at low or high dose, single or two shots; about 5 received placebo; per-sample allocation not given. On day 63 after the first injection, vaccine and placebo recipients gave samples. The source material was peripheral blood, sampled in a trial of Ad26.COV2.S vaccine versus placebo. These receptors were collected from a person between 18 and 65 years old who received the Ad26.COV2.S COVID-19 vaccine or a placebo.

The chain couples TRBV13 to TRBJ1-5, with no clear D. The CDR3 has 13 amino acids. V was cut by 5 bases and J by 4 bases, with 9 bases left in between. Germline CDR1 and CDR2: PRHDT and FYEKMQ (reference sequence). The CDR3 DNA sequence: TGTGCCAGCAGCGAGGGAGTTAATCAGCCCCAGCATTTT. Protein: CASSEGVNQPQHF.

The CDR3 loop is CASSISGSSYNEQFF. As DNA, the CDR3 is TGTGCCAGCAGCATTAGCGGGAGCTCCTACAATGAGCAGTTCTTC. J is TRBJ2-1 and V is TRBV7-9, with 9 bases that match TRBD2. V was clipped by 5 bases and J by 0 bases; unmatched bases: 2. The germline CDR1 and CDR2 sequences are SEHNR and FQNEAQ (reference sequence). This CDR3 region has 15 residues.

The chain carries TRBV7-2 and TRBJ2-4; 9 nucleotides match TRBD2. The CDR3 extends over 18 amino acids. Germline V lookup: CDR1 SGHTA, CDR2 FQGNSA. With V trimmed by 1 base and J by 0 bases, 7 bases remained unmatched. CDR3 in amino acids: CASSLVASGTLAKNIQYF. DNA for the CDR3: TGTGCCAGCAGCTTAGTGGCTAGCGGGACACTAGCCAAAAACATTCAGTACTTC.

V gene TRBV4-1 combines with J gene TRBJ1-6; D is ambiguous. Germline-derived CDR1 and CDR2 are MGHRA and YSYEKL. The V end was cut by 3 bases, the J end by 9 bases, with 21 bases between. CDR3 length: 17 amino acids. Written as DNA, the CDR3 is TGCGCCAGCAGCCACTTACCGGGCCTGCTAGTGGGTTCACCCCTCCACTTT. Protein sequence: CASSHLPGLLVGSPLHF.

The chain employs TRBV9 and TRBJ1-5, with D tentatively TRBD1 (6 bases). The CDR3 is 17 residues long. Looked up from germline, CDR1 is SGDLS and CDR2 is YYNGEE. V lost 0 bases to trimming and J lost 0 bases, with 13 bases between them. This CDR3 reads CASSVATAGDSNQPQHF. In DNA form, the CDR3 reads TGTGCCAGCAGCGTAGCTACGGCAGGGGATAGCAATCAGCCCCAGCATTTT. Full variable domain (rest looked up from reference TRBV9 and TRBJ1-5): DSGVTQTPKHLITATGQRVTLRCSPRSGDLSVYWYQQSLDQGLQFLIQYYNGEERAKGNILERFSAQQFPDLHSELNLSSLELGDSALYFCASSVATAGDSNQPQHFGDGTRLSIL.

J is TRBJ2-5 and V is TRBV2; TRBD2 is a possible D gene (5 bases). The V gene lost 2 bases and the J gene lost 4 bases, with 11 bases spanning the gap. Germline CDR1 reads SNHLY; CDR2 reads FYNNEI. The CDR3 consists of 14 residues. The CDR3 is CASSESLAGETQYF. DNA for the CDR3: TGTGCCAGCAGTGAAAGCCTAGCCGGAGAGACCCAGTACTTC.

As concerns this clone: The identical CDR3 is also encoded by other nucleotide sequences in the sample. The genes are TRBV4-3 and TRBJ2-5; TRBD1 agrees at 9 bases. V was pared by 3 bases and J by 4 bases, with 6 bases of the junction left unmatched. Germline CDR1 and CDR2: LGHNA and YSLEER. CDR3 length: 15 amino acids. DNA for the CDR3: TGCGCCAGCAGCCAGGGGACAGGGTCGCGAGAGACCCAGTACTTC. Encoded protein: CASSQGTGSRETQYF.

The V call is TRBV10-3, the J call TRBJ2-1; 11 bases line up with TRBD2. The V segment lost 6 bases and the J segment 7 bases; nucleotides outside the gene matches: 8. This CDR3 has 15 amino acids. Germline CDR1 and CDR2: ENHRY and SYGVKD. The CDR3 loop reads CAISTSGSDGNEQFF. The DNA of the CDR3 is TGTGCCATCAGCACTAGCGGGAGTGACGGGAATGAGCAGTTCTTC.

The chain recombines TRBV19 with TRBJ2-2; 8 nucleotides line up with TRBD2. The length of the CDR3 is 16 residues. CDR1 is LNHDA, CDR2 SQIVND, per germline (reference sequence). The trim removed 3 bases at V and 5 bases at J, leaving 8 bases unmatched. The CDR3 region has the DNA TGTGCCAGTAGTATCTTAGCGGGGAGGAGGACCGGGGAGCTGTTTTTT. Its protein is CASSILAGRRTGELFF.

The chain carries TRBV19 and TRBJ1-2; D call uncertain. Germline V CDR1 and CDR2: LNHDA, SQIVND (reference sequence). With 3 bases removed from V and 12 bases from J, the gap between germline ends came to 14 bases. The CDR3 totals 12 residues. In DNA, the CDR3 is TGTGCCAGTAGTATGTCTACTCCCGGGCACACCTTC. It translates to CASSMSTPGHTF.

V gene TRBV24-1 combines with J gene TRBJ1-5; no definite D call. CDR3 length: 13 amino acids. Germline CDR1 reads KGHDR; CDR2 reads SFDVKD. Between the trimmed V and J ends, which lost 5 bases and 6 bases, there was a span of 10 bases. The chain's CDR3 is CATSVAPGQPQHF. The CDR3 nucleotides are TGTGCCACCAGTGTTGCCCCGGGTCAGCCCCAGCATTTT.

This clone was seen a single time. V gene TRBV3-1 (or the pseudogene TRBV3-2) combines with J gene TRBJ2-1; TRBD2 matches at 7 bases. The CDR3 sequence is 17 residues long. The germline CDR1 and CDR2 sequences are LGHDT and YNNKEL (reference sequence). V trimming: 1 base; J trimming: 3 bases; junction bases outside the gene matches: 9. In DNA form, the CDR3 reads TGTGCCAGCAGCCAAGGAGAGGGGCCTAGCGGCTACAATGAGCAGTTCTTC. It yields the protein CASSQGEGPSGYNEQFF.

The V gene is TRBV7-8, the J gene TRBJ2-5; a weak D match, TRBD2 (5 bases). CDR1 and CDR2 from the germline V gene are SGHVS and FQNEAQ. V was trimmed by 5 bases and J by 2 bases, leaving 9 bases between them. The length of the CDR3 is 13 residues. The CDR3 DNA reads TGTGCCAGCAGCGGACTCGAGCAAGAGACCCAGTACTTC. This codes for CASSGLEQETQYF.

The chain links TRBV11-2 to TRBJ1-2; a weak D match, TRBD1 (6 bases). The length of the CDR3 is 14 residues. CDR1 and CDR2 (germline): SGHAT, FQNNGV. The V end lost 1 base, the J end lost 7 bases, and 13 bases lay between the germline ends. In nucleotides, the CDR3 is TGTGCCAGCAGCTTAGGGGGACAAAAAGGTGGCTACACCTTC. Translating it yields CASSLGGQKGGYTF.

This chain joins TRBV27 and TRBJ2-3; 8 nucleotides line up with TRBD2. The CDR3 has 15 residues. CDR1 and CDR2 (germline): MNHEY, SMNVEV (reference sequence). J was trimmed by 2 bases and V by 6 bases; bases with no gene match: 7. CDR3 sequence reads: CASRRGGGNTDTQYF. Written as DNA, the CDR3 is TGTGCCAGCAGACGGGGCGGGGGGAACACAGATACGCAGTATTTT.

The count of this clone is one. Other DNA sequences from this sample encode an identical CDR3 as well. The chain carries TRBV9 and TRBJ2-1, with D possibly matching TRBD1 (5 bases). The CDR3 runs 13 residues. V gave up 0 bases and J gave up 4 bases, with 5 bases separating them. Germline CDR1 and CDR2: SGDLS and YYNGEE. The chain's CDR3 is CASSVAGYNEQFF. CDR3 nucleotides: TGTGCCAGCAGCGTAGCAGGGTACAATGAGCAGTTCTTC.

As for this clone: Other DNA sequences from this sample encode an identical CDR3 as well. In DNA, the CDR3 is TGTGCCTGGAGTGGGGATGCGGAGACCCAGTACTTC. It is translated as CAWSGDAETQYF. The chain combines TRBV30 with TRBJ2-5; unclear D gene. Trimming cost V 1 base and J 5 bases, with 8 bases left between them. There are 12 residues in the CDR3. The germline gives CDR1 GTSNPN, CDR2 SVGIG (reference sequence).

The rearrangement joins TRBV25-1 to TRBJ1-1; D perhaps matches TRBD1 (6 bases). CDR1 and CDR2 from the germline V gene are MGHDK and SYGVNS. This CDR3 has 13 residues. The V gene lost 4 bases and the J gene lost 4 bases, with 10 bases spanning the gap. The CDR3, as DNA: TGTGCCAGCAGTGGGTGGGGGGCCACTGAAGCTTTCTTT. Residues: CASSGWGATEAFF.

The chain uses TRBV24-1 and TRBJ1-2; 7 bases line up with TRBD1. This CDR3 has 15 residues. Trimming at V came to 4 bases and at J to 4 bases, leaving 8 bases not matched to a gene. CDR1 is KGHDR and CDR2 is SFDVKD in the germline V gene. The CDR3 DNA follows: TGTGCCACCAGTGAGGGGACAGACGGGATCTATGGCTACACCTTC. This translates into CATSEGTDGIYGYTF.

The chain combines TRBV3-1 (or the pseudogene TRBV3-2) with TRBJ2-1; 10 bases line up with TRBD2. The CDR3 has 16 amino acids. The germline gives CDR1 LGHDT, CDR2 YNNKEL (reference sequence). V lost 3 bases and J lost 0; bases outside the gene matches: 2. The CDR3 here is CASSHRTSGSYNEQFF. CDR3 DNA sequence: TGTGCCAGCAGCCACCGGACTAGCGGCTCCTACAATGAGCAGTTCTTC.

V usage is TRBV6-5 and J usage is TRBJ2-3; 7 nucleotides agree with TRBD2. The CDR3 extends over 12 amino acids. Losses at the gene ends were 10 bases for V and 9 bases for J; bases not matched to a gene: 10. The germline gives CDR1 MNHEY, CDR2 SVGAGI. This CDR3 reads CAIKGGEGTQYF. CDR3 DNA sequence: TGTGCCATAAAGGGCGGGGAGGGCACGCAGTATTTT.

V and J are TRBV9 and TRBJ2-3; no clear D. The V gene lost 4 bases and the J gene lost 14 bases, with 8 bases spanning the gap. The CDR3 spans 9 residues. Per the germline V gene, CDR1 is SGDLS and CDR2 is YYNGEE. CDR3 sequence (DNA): TGTGCCAGCAGCACCGGGCGGTATTTT. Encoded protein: CASSTGRYF.